A single sample gave rise to the 11 T cell receptor beta chains below, sequenced in a study of human T cells and chemical hapten exposure. This sample's time point: pre-sensitization, week 0. Treatment meaning: therapeutic diphenylcyclopropenone sensitization with weekly scalp DPC. TCRdb re-derived calls from the RACE reads in MiXCR, one entry per CDR3 protein. The sample holds tens of thousands of distinct CDR3 sequences, around 9.5% seen once. The specimen comprised whole blood, sampled in connection with sensitization to the hapten diphenylcyclopropenone (DPC). These receptors were obtained from a woman between 40 and 55 years old with alopecia areata. Some clones in this sample may be carry-over from other donors' samples.

This clonotype was recorded many times. The chain carries TRBV27 and TRBJ2-5, with D possibly TRBD1 on 5 matching bases. This CDR3 spans 13 amino acids. Germline V gene lookup returns CDR1 MNHEY and CDR2 SMNVEV (reference sequence). Deletions cut 1 base from V and 4 bases from J, with 7 bases between. Written as DNA, the CDR3 is TGTGCCAGCAGTTTATTCCAGGGAGAGACCCAGTACTTC. Amino acid sequence: CASSLFQGETQYF.

This clonotype was seen at least ten times. V is TRBV15 and J is TRBJ2-6; 7 bases are shared with TRBD1. This CDR3 is built from 16 residues. Germline V gene lookup returns CDR1 LNHNV and CDR2 YYDKDF (reference sequence). V lost 3 bases to trimming and J lost 2 bases; unmatched junction nucleotides: 4. For the CDR3, the DNA is TGTGCCACCAGCAGGGAAGGGGGCGCTGGGGCCAACGTCCTGACTTTC. It encodes CATSREGGAGANVLTF.

V is TRBV7-9 and J is TRBJ1-3; D uncertain. CDR1 is SEHNR, CDR2 FQNEAQ, per germline (reference sequence). This CDR3 has 13 amino acids. The V gene lost 3 bases and the J gene lost 6 bases, with 9 bases spanning the gap. The CDR3: CASSFQEENTIYF. The CDR3 nucleotides are TGTGCCAGCAGCTTTCAAGAAGAAAACACCATATATTTT.

The chain uses TRBV7-2 and TRBJ1-4, with D uncertain. This CDR3 has 17 amino acids. CDR1 and CDR2 from the germline V gene are SGHTA and FQGNSA. The ends were cut back, 5 bases at V and 4 bases at J, with 20 bases in the middle. The CDR3 sequence: CASSPHPVGLVNEKLFF. The CDR3 coding sequence is TGTGCCAGCAGCCCGCACCCCGTCGGCCTAGTTAATGAAAAACTGTTTTTT.

This clonotype has ten or more counts. The chain is built from TRBV28 and TRBJ2-3, with TRBD1 identical over 11 bases. This CDR3 contains 16 residues. Germline V CDR1 and CDR2: MDHEN, SYDVKM. Trimming cost V 5 bases and J 4 bases; bases outside gene matches: 8. CDR3 in DNA: TGTGCCAGCAGTGGATGGGACAGGGGGGTCCCAGATACGCAGTATTTT. It codes for CASSGWDRGVPDTQYF.

Only a few counts were recorded for this clonotype. The gene calls are TRBV7-2 and TRBJ1-1; D remains unclear. V was cut by 1 base and J by 2 bases, with 5 bases left in between. CDR3 length equals 13 residues. Germline V gives CDR1 SGHTA, CDR2 FQGNSA. This CDR3 reads CASSLGSNTEAFF. Written as DNA, the CDR3 is TGTGCCAGCAGCTTAGGCAGCAACACTGAAGCTTTCTTT.

This clonotype was seen at least ten times. The DNA for the CDR3 is TGCGCCAGCAGCCAAGGTCGACTAGCGGGCGCCCCTGAATCAGATACGCAGTATTTT. This translates into CASSQGRLAGAPESDTQYF. The rearrangement joins TRBV4-1 to TRBJ2-3, with 10 bases fitting TRBD2. Per germline, CDR1 MGHRA and CDR2 YSYEKL. The J segment lost 4 bases and the V segment lost 1 base, leaving 14 bases of the junction unmatched. The CDR3 is made up of 19 amino acids.

V gene TRBV27 combines with J gene TRBJ2-5; the match to TRBD2 covers 11 bases. The CDR3 sequence is 17 residues long. Germline V lookup: CDR1 MNHEY, CDR2 SMNVEV (reference sequence). V gave up 5 bases and J gave up 0 bases; unmatched junction bases: 8. The CDR3 is CASSTRLAGINQETQYF. The CDR3 bases are TGTGCCAGCAGTACCCGACTAGCGGGGATTAACCAAGAGACCCAGTACTTC.

This clonotype has ten or more counts. The chain employs TRBV7-2 and TRBJ2-7, with 7 bases matching TRBD2. The V and J ends lost 2 bases and 7 bases, in that order; junction bases with no gene match: 8. This CDR3 is built from 14 residues. Germline V CDR1 and CDR2: SGHTA, FQGNSA. CDR3 sequence reads: CASSLRGDRGEQYF. CDR3 DNA: TGTGCCAGCAGCTTACGGGGGGACCGGGGGGAGCAGTACTTC.

This clonotype was recorded many times. The CDR3 DNA reads as TGTGCCAGCAGTGCGGAATCGTCCTACGAGCAGTACTTC. Translated: CASSAESSYEQYF. This chain joins TRBV6-1 and TRBJ2-7; unclear D gene. Germline V gives CDR1 MNHNS, CDR2 SASEGT. V lost 4 bases to trimming and J lost 1 base, with 8 bases between them. The CDR3 contains 13 residues.

This clonotype turned up a few times. V gene TRBV14 combines with J gene TRBJ1-2, with D perhaps TRBD1 (5 bases). The germline V gene encodes CDR1 SGHDN and CDR2 FVKESK. The CDR3 length is 15 residues. Trimming removed 1 base from V and 4 bases from J, with 13 bases in between. CDR3 bases: TGTGCCAGCAGCCAAGTAGGGGTCAGCCCCTATGGCTACACCTTC. It codes for CASSQVGVSPYGYTF.